Listed here are 18 T cell receptor beta chains from one sample, sequenced in a study of CXCR3-negative and CXCR3-positive naive CD8 T cells. The TRB libraries of cDNA were built by UMI-labeled 5' RACE. TCRdb re-called the 5' RACE reads; every CDR3 protein appears as one record, without DNA. The sample has about 26,000 distinct CDR3 sequences. Sample: naive CXCR3- CD8+ T cells from blood. Subset defined: CD45RO-CCR7+CD27+CD95- naive CD8+ T cells lacking CXCR3 (TNR3-). Receptors were obtained from a human donor in good health. Some clones in this sample may be carry-over from other donors' samples.

V and J are TRBV6-2 or TRBV6-3 and TRBJ2-1; TCRdb outputs TRBD2, but without DNA this stays unchecked. The CDR3 length is 14 residues. The germline V gene encodes CDR1 MNHEY and CDR2 SVGEGT. CDR3 amino acids: CASSYSGLHNEQYF.

This sequence joins TRBV28 and TRBJ1-5; TCRdb designates TRBD1, a call that cannot be tested without DNA. The CDR3 has 16 residues. Germline CDR1 reads MDHEN; CDR2 reads SYDVKM. The chain's CDR3 is CASSSPSGTAYQPQHF.

This clonotype shows up as medium-sized by frequency. This chain links TRBV29-1 with TRBJ1-1; checking the TCRdb D call of TRBD1 is not possible without DNA. In germline, CDR1 is SQVTM, CDR2 ANQGSEA. The CDR3 spans 12 residues. This CDR3 is CSVSKDSSEAFF.

V and J are TRBV7-2 and TRBJ2-1. This CDR3 region has 14 residues. Germline loops: CDR1 SGHTA, CDR2 FQGNSA. The CDR3 loop reads CASSLGTNVNEQFF.

This clonotype is called medium-sized based on its frequency. The chain is built from TRBV4-3 and TRBJ2-1; TCRdb reports TRBD1, a call that lacks DNA to check it against. The germline V gene encodes CDR1 LGHNA and CDR2 YSLEER. The CDR3 has 18 amino acids. The chain's CDR3 is CASSQDGAGTGISVEQFF.

CDR3 protein: CASSQDLSEGLYGYTF. V gene TRBV14 combines with J gene TRBJ1-2. The CDR3 is 16 amino acids. Per germline, CDR1 SGHDN and CDR2 FVKESK. Filled out from reference TRBV14 and TRBJ1-2, the complete variable domain reads EAGVTQFPSHSVIEKGQTVTLRCDPISGHDNLYWYRRVMGKEIKFLLHFVKESKQDESGMPNNRFLAERTGGTYSTLKVQPAELEDSGVYFCASSQDLSEGLYGYTFGSGTRLTVV.

Measured by frequency, this clonotype is medium-sized (0.01 to 0.1%). The V call is TRBV7-7, the J call TRBJ1-1. The germline gives CDR1 SSHAT, CDR2 FNYEAQ (reference sequence). This CDR3 spans 15 amino acids. CDR3 sequence reads: CASSSLDGLNTEAFF.

The chain employs TRBV29-1 and TRBJ2-3; TCRdb's D call of TRBD2 is untestable without DNA. CDR1 SQVTM and CDR2 ANQGSEA come from the germline V gene. This CDR3 comprises 13 residues. The chain's CDR3 is CSVDGGNTDTQYF.

The CDR3 is CASRGLAVSGEQFF. V usage is TRBV6-2 or TRBV6-3 and J usage is TRBJ2-1; without DNA, the TCRdb call of TRBD2 cannot be checked. Germline-derived CDR1 and CDR2 are MNHEY and SVGEGT. This CDR3 is 14 amino acids long.

V is TRBV29-1 and J is TRBJ2-5; TCRdb's assignment of TRBD2 cannot be checked, as there is no DNA. The CDR3 sequence is 15 residues long. Germline V gene sequence: CDR1 SQVTM, CDR2 ANQGSEA. CDR3: CSVEGLAWPEETQYF.

The chain couples TRBV4-1 to TRBJ2-3. From germline, CDR1 is MGHRA and CDR2 YSYEKL. The CDR3 consists of 17 residues. The CDR3 sequence is CASSQDSASVSTDTQYF.

This chain uses TRBV5-1 with TRBJ2-1. CDR3 length equals 13 residues. The germline V gene has CDR1 SGHRS and CDR2 YFSETQ. The CDR3 sequence is CASSSLRLLEQFF.

The chain uses TRBV5-1 and TRBJ2-3; the TCRdb D gene call, TRBD2, has no DNA to confirm it. Germline CDR1 SGHRS, CDR2 YFSETQ. The CDR3 loop spans 16 amino acids. The CDR3 here is CASSPGTSGGTDTQYF.

The chain combines TRBV25-1 with TRBJ2-5. The germline V gene has CDR1 MGHDK and CDR2 SYGVNS. This CDR3 has 13 amino acids. The CDR3 loop reads CASDSETQETQYF.

V usage is TRBV5-4 and J usage is TRBJ2-1; the TCRdb call, TRBD2, lacks DNA for checking. CDR1 is SGHNT and CDR2 is YYREEE in the germline V gene (reference sequence). The CDR3 extends over 16 amino acids. CDR3 region: CASSSPTSGTNNEQFF.

The chain combines TRBV11-2 with TRBJ1-1; TCRdb reports TRBD1, a call that lacks DNA to check it against. Germline CDR1 reads SGHAT; CDR2 reads FQNNGV. CDR3 length: 14 amino acids. This chain's CDR3 is CASTMGGLNTEAFF.

The J gene is TRBJ1-2, the V gene TRBV5-1. This CDR3 has 13 amino acids. CDR1 and CDR2 (germline): SGHRS, YFSETQ. The CDR3 sequence is CASSLTVNYGYTF. The variable domain in full, completed from reference TRBV5-1 and TRBJ1-2, reads KAGVTQTPRYLIKTRGQQVTLSCSPISGHRSVSWYQQTPGQGLQFLFEYFSETQRNKGNFPGRFSGRQFSNSRSEMNVSTLELGDSALYLCASSLTVNYGYTFGSGTRLTVV.

The V call is TRBV11-2, the J call TRBJ2-1. The CDR3 runs 16 residues. CDR1 is SGHAT, CDR2 FQNNGV, per germline. The CDR3 sequence is CASSVGPVFPYNEQFF.